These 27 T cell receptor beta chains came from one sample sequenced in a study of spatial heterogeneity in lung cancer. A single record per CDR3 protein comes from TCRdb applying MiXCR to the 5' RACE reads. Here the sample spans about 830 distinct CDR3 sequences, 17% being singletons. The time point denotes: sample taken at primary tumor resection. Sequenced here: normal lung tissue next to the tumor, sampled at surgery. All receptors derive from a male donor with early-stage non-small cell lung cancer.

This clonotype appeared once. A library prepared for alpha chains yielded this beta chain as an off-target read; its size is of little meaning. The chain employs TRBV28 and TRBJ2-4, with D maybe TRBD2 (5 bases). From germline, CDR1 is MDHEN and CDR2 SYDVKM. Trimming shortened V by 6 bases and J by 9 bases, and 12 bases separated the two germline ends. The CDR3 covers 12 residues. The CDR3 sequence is CASSPPGSIQYF. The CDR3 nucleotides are TGTGCCAGCAGCCCCCCGGGGAGCATTCAGTACTTC.

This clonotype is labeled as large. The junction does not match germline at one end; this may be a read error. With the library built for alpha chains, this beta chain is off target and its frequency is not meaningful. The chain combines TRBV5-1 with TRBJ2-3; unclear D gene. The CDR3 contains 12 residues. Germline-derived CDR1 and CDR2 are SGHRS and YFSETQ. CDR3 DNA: TGCGCCAGCAGCTTGGCTGGGTCAGGCCCTGATTTT. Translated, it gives CASSLAGSGPDF.

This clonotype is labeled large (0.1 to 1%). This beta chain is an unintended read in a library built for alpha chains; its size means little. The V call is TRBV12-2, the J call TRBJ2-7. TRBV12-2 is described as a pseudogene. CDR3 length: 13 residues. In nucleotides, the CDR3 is TGTGCAAGTCGCATAGCTGGGACCTACGAGCAGTACTTC. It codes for CASRIAGTYEQYF.

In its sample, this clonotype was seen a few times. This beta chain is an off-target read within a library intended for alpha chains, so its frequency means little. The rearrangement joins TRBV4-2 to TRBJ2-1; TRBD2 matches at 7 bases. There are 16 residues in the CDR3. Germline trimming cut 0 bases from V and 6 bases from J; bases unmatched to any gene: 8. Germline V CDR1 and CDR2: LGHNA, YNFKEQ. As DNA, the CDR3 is TGTGCCAGCAGCCAAGATGGGGAGGGAACCACCAATGAGCAGTTCTTC. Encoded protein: CASSQDGEGTTNEQFF.

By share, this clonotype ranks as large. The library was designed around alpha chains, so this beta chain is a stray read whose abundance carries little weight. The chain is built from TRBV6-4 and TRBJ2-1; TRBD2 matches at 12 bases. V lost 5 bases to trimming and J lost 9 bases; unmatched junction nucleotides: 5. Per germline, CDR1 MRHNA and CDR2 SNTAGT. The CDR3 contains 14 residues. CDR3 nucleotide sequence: TGTGCCAGCAGTCCAGGACTAGCGGGGACTGAGCAGTTCTTC. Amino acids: CASSPGLAGTEQFF.

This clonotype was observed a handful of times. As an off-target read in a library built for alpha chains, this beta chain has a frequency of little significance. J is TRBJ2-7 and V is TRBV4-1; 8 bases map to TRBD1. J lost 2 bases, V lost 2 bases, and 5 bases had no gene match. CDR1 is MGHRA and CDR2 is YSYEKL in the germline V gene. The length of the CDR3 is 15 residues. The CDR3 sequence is CASSQLGQDTYEQYF. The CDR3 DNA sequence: TGCGCCAGCAGCCAACTGGGACAGGATACCTACGAGCAGTACTTC.

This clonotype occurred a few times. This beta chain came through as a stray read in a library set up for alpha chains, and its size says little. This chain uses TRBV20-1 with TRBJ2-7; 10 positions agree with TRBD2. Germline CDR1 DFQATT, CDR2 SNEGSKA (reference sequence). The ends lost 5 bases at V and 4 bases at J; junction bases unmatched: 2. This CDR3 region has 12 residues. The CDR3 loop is CSAEREGYEQYF. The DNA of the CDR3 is TGCAGTGCTGAGCGGGAGGGGTACGAGCAGTACTTC.

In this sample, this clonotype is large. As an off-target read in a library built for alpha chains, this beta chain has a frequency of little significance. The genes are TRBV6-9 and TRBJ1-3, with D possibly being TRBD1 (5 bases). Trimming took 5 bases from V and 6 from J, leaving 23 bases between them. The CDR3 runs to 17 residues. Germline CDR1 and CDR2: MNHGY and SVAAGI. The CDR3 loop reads CASSPLRADGAKNTIYF. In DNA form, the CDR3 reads TGTGCCAGCAGTCCCCTCCGGGCCGACGGGGCGAAAAACACCATATATTTT.

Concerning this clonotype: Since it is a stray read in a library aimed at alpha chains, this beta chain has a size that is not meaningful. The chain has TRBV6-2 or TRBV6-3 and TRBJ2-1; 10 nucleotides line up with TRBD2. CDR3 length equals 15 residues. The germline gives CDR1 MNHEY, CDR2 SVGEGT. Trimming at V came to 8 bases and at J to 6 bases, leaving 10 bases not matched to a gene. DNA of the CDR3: TGTGCCAGCGGGGCTAGCGGGAGCCCTTCCAATGAGCAGTTCTTC. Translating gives CASGASGSPSNEQFF.

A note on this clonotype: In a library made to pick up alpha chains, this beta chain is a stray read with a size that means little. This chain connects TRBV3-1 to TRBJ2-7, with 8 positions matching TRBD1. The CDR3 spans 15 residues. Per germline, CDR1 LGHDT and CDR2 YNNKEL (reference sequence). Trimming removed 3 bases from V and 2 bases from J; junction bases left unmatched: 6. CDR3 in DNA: TGTGCCAGCAGCCAGACCGGGACAGGACCCTACGAGCAGTACTTC. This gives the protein CASSQTGTGPYEQYF.

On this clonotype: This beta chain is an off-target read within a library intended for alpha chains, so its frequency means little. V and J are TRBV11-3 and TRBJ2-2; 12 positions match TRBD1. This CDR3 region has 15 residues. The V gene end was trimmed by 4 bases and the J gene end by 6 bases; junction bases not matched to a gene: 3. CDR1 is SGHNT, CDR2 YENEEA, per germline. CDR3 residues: CASSWGQGAAGELFF. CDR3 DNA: TGTGCCAGCAGCTGGGGACAGGGGGCTGCCGGGGAGCTGTTTTTT.

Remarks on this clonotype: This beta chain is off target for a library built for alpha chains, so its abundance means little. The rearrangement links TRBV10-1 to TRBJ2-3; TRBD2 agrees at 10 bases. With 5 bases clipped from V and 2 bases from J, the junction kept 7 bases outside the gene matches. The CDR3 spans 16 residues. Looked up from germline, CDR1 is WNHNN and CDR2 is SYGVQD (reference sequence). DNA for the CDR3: TGCGCCAGCAGTTCTCGAGCGGGAGGGCTCACAGATACGCAGTATTTT. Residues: CASSSRAGGLTDTQYF.

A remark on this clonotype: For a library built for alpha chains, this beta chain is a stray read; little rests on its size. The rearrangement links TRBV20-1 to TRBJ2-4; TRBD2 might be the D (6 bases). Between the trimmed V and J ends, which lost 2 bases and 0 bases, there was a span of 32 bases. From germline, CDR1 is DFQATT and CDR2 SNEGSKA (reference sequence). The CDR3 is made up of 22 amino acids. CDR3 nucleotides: TGCAGTGCTAGAACCCGCCGCTGGGGGGACCCGCAATCAGACTCAGCCAAAAACATTCAGTACTTC. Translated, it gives CSARTRRWGDPQSDSAKNIQYF.

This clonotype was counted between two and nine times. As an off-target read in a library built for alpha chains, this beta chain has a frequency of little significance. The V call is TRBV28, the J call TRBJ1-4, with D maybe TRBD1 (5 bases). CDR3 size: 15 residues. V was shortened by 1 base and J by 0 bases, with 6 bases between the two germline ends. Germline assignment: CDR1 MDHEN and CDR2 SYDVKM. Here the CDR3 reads CASSLSTATNEKLFF. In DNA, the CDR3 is TGTGCCAGCAGTTTATCGACAGCAACTAATGAAAAACTGTTTTTT.

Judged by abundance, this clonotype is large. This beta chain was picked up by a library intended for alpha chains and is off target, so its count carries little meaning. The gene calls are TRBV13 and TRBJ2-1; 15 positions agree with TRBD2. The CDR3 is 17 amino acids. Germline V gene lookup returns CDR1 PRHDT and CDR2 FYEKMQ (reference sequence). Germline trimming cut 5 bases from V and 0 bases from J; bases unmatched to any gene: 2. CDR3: CASSQGLAGGSYNEQFF. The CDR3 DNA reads TGTGCCAGCAGCCAGGGACTAGCGGGAGGCTCCTACAATGAGCAGTTCTTC.

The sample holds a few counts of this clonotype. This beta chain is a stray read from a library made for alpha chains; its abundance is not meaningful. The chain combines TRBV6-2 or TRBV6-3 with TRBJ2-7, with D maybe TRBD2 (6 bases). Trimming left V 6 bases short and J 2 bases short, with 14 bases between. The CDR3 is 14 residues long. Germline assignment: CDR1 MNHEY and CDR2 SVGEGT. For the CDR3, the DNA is TGTGCCAGCAGCTATGCGGAGGGTGCCTACGAGCAGTACTTC. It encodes CASSYAEGAYEQYF.

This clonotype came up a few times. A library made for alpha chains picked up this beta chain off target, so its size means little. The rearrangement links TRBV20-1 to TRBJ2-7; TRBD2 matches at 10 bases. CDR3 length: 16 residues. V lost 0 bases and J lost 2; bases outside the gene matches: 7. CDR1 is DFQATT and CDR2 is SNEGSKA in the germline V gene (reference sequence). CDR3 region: CSARDAVAGGPYEQYF. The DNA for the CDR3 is TGCAGTGCTAGAGATGCGGTAGCGGGGGGTCCCTACGAGCAGTACTTC.

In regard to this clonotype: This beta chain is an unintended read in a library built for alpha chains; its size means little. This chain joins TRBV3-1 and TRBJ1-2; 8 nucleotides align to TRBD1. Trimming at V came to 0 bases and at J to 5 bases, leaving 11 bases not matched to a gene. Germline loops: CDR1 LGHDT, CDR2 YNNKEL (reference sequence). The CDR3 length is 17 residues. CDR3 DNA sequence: TGTGCCAGCAGCCAAGAGGGACAGGCCCTACCACAATATGGCTACACCTTC. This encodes CASSQEGQALPQYGYTF.

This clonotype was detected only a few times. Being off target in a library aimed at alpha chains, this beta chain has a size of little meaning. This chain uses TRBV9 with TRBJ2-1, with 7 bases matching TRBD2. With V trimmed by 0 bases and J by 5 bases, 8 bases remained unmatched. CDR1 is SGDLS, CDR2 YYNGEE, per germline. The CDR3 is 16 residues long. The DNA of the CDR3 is TGTGCCAGCAGCGTAGCCCCAGCGGGGTCCCACAATGAGCAGTTCTTC. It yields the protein CASSVAPAGSHNEQFF.

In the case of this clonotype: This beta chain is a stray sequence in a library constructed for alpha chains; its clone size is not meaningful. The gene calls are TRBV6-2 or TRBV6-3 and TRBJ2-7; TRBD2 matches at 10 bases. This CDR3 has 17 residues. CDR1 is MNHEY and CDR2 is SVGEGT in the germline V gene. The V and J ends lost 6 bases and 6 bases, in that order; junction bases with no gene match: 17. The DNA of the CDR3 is TGTGCCAGCAGACCCCCGACTAGCGGGCCACTCCGCGGCGAGCAGTACTTC. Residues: CASRPPTSGPLRGEQYF.

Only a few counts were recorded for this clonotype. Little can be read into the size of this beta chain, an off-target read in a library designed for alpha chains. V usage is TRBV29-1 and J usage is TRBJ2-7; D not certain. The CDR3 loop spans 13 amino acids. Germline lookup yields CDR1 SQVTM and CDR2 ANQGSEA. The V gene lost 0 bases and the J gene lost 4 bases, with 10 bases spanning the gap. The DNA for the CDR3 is TGCAGCGTTGAAGATCGGGTCCTTTACGAGCAGTACTTC. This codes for CSVEDRVLYEQYF.

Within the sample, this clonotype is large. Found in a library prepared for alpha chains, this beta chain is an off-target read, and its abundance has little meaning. In nucleotides, the CDR3 is TGCAGTGCTCGGAGCGGGAGGGGTTCCTACGAGCAGTACTTC. It codes for CSARSGRGSYEQYF. This chain links TRBV20-1 with TRBJ2-7, with TRBD2 matching over 10 bases. CDR3 size: 14 residues. Germline-derived CDR1 and CDR2 are DFQATT and SNEGSKA (reference sequence). The junction had 5 bases not matched to a gene; V was cut back by 5 bases and J by 1 base.

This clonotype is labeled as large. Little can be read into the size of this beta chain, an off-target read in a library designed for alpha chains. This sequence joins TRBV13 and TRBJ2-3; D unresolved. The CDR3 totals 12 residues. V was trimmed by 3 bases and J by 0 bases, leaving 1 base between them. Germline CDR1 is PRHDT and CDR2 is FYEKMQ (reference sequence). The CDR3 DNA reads TGTGCCAGCAGCTTTAGCACAGATACGCAGTATTTT. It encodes CASSFSTDTQYF.

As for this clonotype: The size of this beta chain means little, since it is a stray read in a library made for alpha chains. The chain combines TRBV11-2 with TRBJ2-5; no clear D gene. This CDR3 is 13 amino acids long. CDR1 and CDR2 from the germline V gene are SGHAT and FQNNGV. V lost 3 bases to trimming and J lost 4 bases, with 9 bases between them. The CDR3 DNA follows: TGTGCCAGCAGCTTTTGGCGTACAGAGACCCAGTACTTC. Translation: CASSFWRTETQYF.

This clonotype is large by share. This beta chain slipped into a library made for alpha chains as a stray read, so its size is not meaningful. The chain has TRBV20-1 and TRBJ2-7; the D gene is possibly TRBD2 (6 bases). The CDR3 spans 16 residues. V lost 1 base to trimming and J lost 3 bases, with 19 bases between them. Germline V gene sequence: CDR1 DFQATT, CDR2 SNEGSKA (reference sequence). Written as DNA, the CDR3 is TGCAGTGCTAGAGCCATGGGGGGACCTAAGGACTACGAGCAGTACTTC. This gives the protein CSARAMGGPKDYEQYF.

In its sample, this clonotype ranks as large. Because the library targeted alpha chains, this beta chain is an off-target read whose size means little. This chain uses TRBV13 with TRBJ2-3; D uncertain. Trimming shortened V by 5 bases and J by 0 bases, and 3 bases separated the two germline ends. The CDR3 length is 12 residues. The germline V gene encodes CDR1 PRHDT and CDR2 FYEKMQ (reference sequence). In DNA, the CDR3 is TGTGCCAGCAGCCGCAGCACAGATACGCAGTATTTT. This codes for CASSRSTDTQYF.

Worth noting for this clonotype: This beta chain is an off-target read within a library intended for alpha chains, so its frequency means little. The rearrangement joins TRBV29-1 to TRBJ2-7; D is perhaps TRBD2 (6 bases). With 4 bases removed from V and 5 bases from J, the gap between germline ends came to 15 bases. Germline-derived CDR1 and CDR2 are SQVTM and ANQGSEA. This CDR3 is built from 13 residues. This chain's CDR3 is CSVVAGTSHEQYF. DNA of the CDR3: TGCAGCGTTGTCGCGGGGACTTCCCACGAGCAGTACTTC.